Listed below are T cell receptor beta chains from one sample, sequenced in a study of T cell changes during pregnancy in multiple sclerosis. Profiling relied on immunoSEQ multiplex PCR, and the TCRdb table lists in-frame clones only, not all of them. The table shows approximately 83,000 clones, with around 92% occurring only once. This material consisted of peripheral blood, taken in the third trimester of pregnancy. Receptors originate from a female donor with multiple sclerosis, enrolled in a pregnancy study. CDR3s include the opening cysteine and the closing phenylalanine or tryptophan.

>TRBV27
CASSFRDMYEQYF
>TRBV19
CAGRHTNTEAFF
>TRBV6-1
CASSEAAQGDMAFF
>TRBV30
CAWSPTGGLSYF
>TRBV28
CASSSGQGDTGELFF
>TRBV19
CASSIAAGDYNEQFF
>TRBV27
CASSLSTPGAEAFF
>TRBV5-4
CASSPLRERETQYF
>TRBV4-2
CASSKTRNAETQYF
>TRBV19
CASSISEDYYGYTF
>TRBV28
CASSLGGTGAEKLFF
>TRBV7-9
CASSLVGLAHEQFF
>TRBV4-2
CASSQGRIGTGGAYEQYF
>TRBV7-6
CASSAAGGRSEAFF
>TRBV27
CASSDLDRQHGYTF
>TRBV9
CASSVGTGDNQPQHF
>TRBV19
CATRGRGASTDTQYF
>TRBV11-3
CASSPRGGELFF
>TRBV2
CASNLGGAGQPQHF
>TRBV2
CASSRSSVGDTQYF
>TRBV6-5
CASTTGGGTGELFF
>TRBV5-4
CASSLSSGIGNEQFF
>TRBV10-3
CAISESHRDRVTNEQFF
>TRBV10-3
CAISEGGRQSEKLFF
>TRBV7-2
CASSLDVTPEAFF
>TRBV6-5
CASRGGLAGFGEQYF
>TRBV28
CASRSGGMNTEAFF
>TRBV2
CASSGGSLAQETQYF
>TRBV7-9
CASSPQASYEQYF
>TRBV18
CASSPVEELAKGTQYF
>TRBV6-1
CASSLTGNYEQYF
>TRBV5-6
CASSSDRGAEAFF
>TRBV6-1
CASSERQGFLRNYGYTF
>TRBV29-1
CSYERGGGETQYF
>TRBV5-5
CASSYGTGINQPQHF
>TRBV11-2
CASTQLEGHLNEQFF
>TRBV5-4
CASSLAPAVDTQYF
>TRBV18
CASSPLYSEQFF
>TRBV19
CASSHGGRAHGEQYF
>TRBV2
CASSVQRISHLGTDTQYF
>TRBV6-6
CASSLRAGLGGEQYF
>TRBV5-1
CASSLPRQESTDTQYF
>TRBV28
CASSSGSRQNTEAFF
>TRBV7-4
CASSFVLTEIFYEQYF
>TRBV6-1
CASSPMEGAYGYTF
>TRBV15
CATSGGRAGEQYF
>TRBV7-3
CASSSTGGFEKLFF
>TRBV2
CASSEGLRGGGEKLFF
>TRBV7-3
CASSLRGGDQPQHF
>TRBV11-2
CASSRLLAGLNTGELFF
>TRBV28
CASSLPSVQPQHF
>TRBV9
CASSKQTSYNEQFF
>TRBV5-4
CASSLAGGPETQYF
>TRBV29-1
CSVALLGAHEQFF
>TRBV21-1
CASSKAWDRVSETQYF
>TRBV5-7
CASSQPATGTGGFEQYF
>TRBV28
CASSFQGTGGTGNTIYF